Following are 3 T cell receptor beta chains from one sample sequenced in a study of coeliac disease (dated by TCRdb to 2021 to 2024). The protocol used for the library was the immunoSEQ multiplex PCR assay. This is the immuneACCESS table as TCRdb keeps it, with only in-frame sequences that have V and J called. A part of the clones is gone; compared with another copy, unresolved V genes explain less than half, and the rest is unexplained. This sample holds 1,000 to 1,500 clones; roughly 50% were observed only once. The ten largest make up approximately 23% of the sample. The sequenced sample consisted of intraepithelial lymphocytes from the gut. The cell subset or site label, read with the paper, signifies: intraepithelial cell (IEC) fraction of small intestinal biopsy. The receptor source for this set is a man between 65 and 80 years old without celiac disease.

The chain uses TRBV7-3 and TRBJ2-3; 10 positions match TRBD2. This CDR3 contains 14 residues. The germline CDR1 and CDR2 sequences are SGHTA and FQGTGA. J gave up 3 bases and V 6 bases, and 3 bases lay outside the gene matches. The CDR3 nucleotides read TGTGCCAGCAGTTTAGCGGGGGGAACAGATACGCAGTATTTT. This sequence encodes CASSLAGGTDTQYF.

This clone was recorded only once. The V gene is TRBV7-2, the J gene TRBJ2-5, with D maybe TRBD2 (7 bases). CDR3 size: 14 residues. Germline lookup yields CDR1 SGHTA and CDR2 FQGNSA. V lost 5 bases and J 3 bases, leaving 13 bases between the germline ends. The CDR3 region is CASSPGGQEETQYF. CDR3 sequence (DNA): TGTGCCAGCAGCCCCGGGGGGCAGGAAGAGACCCAGTACTTC.

V and J are TRBV23-1 and TRBJ1-3; unclear D gene. TRBV23-1 is known as an ORF, though its function is uncertain. Deletions cut 2 bases from V and 4 bases from J, with 18 bases between. CDR3 length equals 17 residues. DNA of the CDR3: TGCGCCAGCAGTCAAATGCCCTTACCCGGGAAAGGAAACACCATATATTTT. Its protein is CASSQMPLPGKGNTIYF.